The clone carrying this TCR beta chain was counted a few times. This sample stems from a study of T-cell memory formation after mild COVID-19. Germline assignment: CDR1 MNHEY and CDR2 SVGAGI. The CDR3 length is 14 residues. Deletions cut 0 bases from V and 7 bases from J, with 9 bases between. Libraries for TCRalpha and TCRbeta carried sample barcodes and unique molecular identifiers via 5'RACE. TCRdb re-derived calls from the 5' RACE reads in MiXCR, one entry per CDR3 protein. The sample has 200,000 to 250,000 distinct CDR3 sequences, 9.5% seen once. V and J are TRBV6-5 and TRBJ2-2; D gene unclear. The sample consisted of PBMCs or a T cell subset sorted from them (not recorded which). This sequence originates from a man between 18 and 29 years old who had mild COVID-19 (a few samples of this study predate the infection). Cell type and time point are not known. The CDR3 sequence: CASSYSAVYGELFF. CDR3 nucleotide sequence: TGTGCCAGCAGTTACTCTGCGGTCTACGGGGAGCTGTTTTTT.